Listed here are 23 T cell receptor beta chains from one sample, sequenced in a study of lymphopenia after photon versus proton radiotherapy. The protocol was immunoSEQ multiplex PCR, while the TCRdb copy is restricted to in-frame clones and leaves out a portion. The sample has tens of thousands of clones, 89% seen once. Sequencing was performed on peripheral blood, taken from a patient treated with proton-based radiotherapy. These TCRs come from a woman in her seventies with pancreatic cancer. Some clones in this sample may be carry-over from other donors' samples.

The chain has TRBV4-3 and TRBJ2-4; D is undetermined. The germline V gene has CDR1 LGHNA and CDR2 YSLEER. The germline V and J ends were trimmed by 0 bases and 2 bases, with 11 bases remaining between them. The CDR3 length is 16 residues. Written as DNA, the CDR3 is TGCGCCAGCAGCCAAGATCTCCAGGAGCCCAAAAACATTCAGTACTTC. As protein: CASSQDLQEPKNIQYF.

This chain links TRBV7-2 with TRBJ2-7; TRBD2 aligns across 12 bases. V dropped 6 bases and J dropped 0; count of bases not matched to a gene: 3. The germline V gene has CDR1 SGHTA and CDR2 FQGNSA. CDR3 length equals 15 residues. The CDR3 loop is CASRLAGGRSYEQYF. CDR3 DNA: TGTGCCAGCAGACTAGCGGGAGGCCGCTCCTACGAGCAGTACTTC.

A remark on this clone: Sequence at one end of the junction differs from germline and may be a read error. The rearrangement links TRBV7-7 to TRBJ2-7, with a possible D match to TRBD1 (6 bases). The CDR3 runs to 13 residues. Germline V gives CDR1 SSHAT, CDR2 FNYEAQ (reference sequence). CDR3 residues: CASSLATGSEQYF. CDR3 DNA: TGTGCTAGCAGCTTAGCTACAGGGTCCGAGCAGTACTTC. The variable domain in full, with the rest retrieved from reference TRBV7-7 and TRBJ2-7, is GAGVSQSPRYKVTKRGQDVTLRCDPISSHATLYWYQQALGQGPEFLTYFNYEAQPDKSGLPSDRFSAERPEGSISTLTIQRTEQRDSAMYRCASSLATGSEQYFGPGTRLTVT.

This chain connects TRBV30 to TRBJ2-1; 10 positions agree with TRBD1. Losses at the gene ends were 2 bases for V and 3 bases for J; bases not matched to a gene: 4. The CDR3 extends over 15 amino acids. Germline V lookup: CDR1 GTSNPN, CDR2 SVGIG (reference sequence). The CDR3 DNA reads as TGTGCCTGGAGTCCCCGGGACAGGGGCTACAATGAGCAGTTCTTC. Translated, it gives CAWSPRDRGYNEQFF.

The CDR3 coding sequence is TGTGCCAGCAGTTTACTAAAGGGTAATGAGCAGTTCTTC. This codes for CASSLLKGNEQFF. This sequence joins TRBV27 and TRBJ2-1, with unresolved D. The germline CDR1 and CDR2 sequences are MNHEY and SMNVEV (reference sequence). The ends were cut back, 2 bases at V and 7 bases at J, with 9 bases in the middle. CDR3 length equals 13 residues.

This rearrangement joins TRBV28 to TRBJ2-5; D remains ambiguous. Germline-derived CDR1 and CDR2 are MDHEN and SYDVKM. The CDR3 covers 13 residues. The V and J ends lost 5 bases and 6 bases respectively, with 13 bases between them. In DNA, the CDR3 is TGTGCCAGCAGTCCGCCGTCGGAGAAGACCCAGTACTTC. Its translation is CASSPPSEKTQYF. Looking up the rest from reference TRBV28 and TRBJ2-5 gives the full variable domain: DVKVTQSSRYLVKRTGEKVFLECVQDMDHENMFWYRQDPGLGLRLIYFSYDVKMKEKGDIPEGYSVSREKKERFSLILESASTNQTSMYLCASSPPSEKTQYFGPGTRLLVL.

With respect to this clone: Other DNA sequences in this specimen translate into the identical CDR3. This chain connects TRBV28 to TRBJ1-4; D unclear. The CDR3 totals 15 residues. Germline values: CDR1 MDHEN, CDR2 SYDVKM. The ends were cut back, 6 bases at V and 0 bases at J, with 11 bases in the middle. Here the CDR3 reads CASRKQIATNEKLFF. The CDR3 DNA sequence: TGTGCCAGCAGAAAGCAGATTGCAACTAATGAAAAACTGTTTTTT.

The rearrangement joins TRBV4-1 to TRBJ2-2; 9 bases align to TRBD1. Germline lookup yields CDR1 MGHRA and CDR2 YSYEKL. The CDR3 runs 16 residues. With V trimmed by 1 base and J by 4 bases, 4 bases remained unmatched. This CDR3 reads CASSQAGDRATGELFF. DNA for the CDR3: TGCGCCAGCAGCCAAGCGGGGGACAGGGCCACCGGGGAGCTGTTTTTT.

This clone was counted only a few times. CDR3 bases: TGTGCCACCGAGCAAGAGGTGTTTCACAACGAGCAGTACTTC. The encoded protein is CATEQEVFHNEQYF. The V gene is TRBV2, the J gene TRBJ2-7; D not resolved. CDR1 and CDR2 from the germline V gene are SNHLY and FYNNEI. Trimming pared 10 bases from V and 5 bases from J, leaving 21 bases between. The CDR3 extends over 14 amino acids.

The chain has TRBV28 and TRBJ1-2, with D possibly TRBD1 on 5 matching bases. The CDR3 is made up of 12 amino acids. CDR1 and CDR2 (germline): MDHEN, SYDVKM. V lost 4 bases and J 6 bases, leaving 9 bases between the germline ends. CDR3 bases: TGTGCCAGCAGTTCAGGGATCGATGGCTACACCTTC. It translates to CASSSGIDGYTF.

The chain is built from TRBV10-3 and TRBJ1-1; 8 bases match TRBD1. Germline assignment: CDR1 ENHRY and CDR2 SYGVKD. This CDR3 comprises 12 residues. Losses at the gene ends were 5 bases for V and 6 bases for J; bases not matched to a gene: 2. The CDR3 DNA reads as TGTGCCATCAGTCAACAGGGGGCTGAAGCTTTCTTT. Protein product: CAISQQGAEAFF.

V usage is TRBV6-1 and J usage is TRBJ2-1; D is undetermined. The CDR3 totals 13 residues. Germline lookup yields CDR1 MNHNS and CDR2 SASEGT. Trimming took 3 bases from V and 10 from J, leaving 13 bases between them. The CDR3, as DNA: TGTGCCAGCAGTGATACAGTAACAGAGGAGCAGTTCTTC. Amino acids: CASSDTVTEEQFF.

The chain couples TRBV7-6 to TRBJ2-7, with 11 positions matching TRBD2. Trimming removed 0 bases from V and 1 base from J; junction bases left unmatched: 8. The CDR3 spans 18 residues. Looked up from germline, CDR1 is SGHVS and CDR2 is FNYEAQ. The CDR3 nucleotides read TGTGCCAGCAGCTTAGCGTACACTAGCGGGAGAGGTTCCTACGAGCAGTACTTC. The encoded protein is CASSLAYTSGRGSYEQYF.

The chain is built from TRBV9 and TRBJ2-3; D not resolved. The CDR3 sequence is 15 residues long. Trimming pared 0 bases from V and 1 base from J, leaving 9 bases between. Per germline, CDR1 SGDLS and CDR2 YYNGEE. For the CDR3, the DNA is TGTGCCAGCAGCGTAGTGTCAGCTCGCACAGATACGCAGTATTTT. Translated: CASSVVSARTDTQYF.

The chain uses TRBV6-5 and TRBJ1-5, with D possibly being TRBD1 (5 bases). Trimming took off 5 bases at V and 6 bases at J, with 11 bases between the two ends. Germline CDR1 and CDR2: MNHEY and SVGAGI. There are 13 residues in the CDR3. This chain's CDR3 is CASSGGGFQPQHF. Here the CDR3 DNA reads TGTGCCAGCAGTGGGGGGGGGTTTCAGCCCCAGCATTTT.

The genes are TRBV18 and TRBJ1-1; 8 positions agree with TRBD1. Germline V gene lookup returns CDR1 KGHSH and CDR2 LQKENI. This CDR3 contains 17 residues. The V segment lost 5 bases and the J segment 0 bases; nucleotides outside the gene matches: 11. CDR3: CASSAGTGRQMNTEAFF. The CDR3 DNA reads TGTGCCAGCTCAGCAGGGACAGGCCGTCAAATGAACACTGAAGCTTTCTTT.

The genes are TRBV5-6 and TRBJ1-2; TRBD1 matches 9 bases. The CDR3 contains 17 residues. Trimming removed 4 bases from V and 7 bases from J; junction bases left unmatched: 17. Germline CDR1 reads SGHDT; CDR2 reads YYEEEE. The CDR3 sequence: CASSRFPGQGTGRGYTF. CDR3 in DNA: TGTGCCAGCAGCCGATTCCCGGGACAGGGAACGGGACGTGGCTACACCTTC.

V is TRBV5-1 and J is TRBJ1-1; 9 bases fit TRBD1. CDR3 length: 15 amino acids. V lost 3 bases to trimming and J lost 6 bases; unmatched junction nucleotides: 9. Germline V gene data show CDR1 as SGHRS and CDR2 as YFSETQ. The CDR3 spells CASSSAQGARAEAFF. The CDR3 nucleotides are TGCGCCAGCAGCTCCGCACAGGGGGCTCGGGCTGAAGCTTTCTTT.

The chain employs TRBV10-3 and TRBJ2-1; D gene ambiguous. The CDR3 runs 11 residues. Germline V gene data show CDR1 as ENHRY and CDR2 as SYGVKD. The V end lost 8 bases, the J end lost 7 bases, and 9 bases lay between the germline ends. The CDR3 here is CAIGDSNEQFF. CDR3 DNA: TGTGCCATCGGGGATTCTAATGAGCAGTTCTTC.

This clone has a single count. CDR3 nucleotide sequence: TGCGCCAGCAGTGAGTCCGGGACAGGGGACACTGAAGCTTTCTTT. Protein: CASSESGTGDTEAFF. V usage is TRBV10-1 and J usage is TRBJ1-1; 10 bases line up with TRBD1. Germline CDR1 WNHNN, CDR2 SYGVQD (reference sequence). Trimming cost V 0 bases and J 3 bases; bases outside gene matches: 1. The CDR3 loop spans 15 amino acids.

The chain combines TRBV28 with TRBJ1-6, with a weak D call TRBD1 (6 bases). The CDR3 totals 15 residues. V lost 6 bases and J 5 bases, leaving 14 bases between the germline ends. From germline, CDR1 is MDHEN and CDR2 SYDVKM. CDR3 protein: CASRATGHNNSPLHF. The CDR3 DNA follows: TGTGCCAGCAGAGCGACGGGACACAATAATTCACCCCTCCACTTT.

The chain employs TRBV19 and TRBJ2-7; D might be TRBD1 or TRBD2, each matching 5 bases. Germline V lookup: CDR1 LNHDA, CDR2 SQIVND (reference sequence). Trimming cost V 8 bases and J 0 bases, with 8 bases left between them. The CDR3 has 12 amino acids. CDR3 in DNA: TGTGCCAGTGGGACCAACTCCTACGAGCAGTACTTC. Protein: CASGTNSYEQYF.

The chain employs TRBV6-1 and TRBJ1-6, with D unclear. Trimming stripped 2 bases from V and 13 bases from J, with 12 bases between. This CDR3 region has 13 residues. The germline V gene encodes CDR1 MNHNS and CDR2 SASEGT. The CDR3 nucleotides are TGTGCCAGCAGTGAACTTGGACTGACCCCCCTCCACTTT. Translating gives CASSELGLTPLHF.